What follows are 27 T cell receptor beta chains derived from one specimen sequenced in a study of cytomegalovirus exposure and HLA in healthy donors. Both 60 Vbeta primers and 13 Jbeta primers went into the PCR. Assay used: immunoSEQ multiplex PCR; TCRdb lists only in-frame clones, some missing. The sample lists 100,000 to 150,000 clones; around four fifths were seen once. What was sequenced was PBMCs. The receptor source for this set is a man between 60 and 70 years old in good health and CMV-seropositive.

The chain employs TRBV9 and TRBJ2-7; D perhaps matches TRBD1 (5 bases). The CDR3 runs 13 residues. The V and J ends lost 7 bases and 0 bases respectively, with 11 bases between them. Looked up from germline, CDR1 is SGDLS and CDR2 is YYNGEE. CDR3 DNA: TGTGCCAGCGCGCAGGGCAGCTCCTACGAGCAGTACTTC. Protein sequence: CASAQGSSYEQYF.

This clone has more than one count but fewer than ten. V and J are TRBV5-6 and TRBJ2-5; perhaps TRBD1 as D (5 bases). Deletions cut 4 bases from V and 5 bases from J, with 27 bases between. The CDR3 sequence is 18 residues long. Germline assignment: CDR1 SGHDT and CDR2 YYEEEE. For the CDR3, the DNA is TGTGCCAGCAGCAAACGGCCGGGTCGTTGGCAGGGTGGGGAGACCCAGTACTTC. Its protein product is CASSKRPGRWQGGETQYF.

V gene TRBV6-6 combines with J gene TRBJ1-5; maybe TRBD1 (6 bases). Trimming cost V 7 bases and J 7 bases, with 14 bases left between them. The CDR3 extends over 13 amino acids. In germline, CDR1 is MNHNY, CDR2 SVGAGI (reference sequence). The CDR3 spells CASNIRQGQPQHF. CDR3 nucleotides: TGTGCCAGCAACATCCGGCAGGGGCAGCCCCAGCATTTT.

This clone was detected once. The CDR3 loop reads CASSLAQGTDTQYF. For the CDR3, the DNA is TGTGCCAGCAGCCTCGCTCAGGGCACAGATACGCAGTATTTT. The J gene is TRBJ2-3, the V gene TRBV7-9, with unresolved D. Germline assignment: CDR1 SEHNR and CDR2 FQNEAQ (reference sequence). The CDR3 length is 14 residues. The ends were cut back, 5 bases at V and 1 base at J, with 10 bases in the middle.

The V gene is TRBV5-1, the J gene TRBJ1-1; no reliable D call. The ends were cut back, 2 bases at V and 5 bases at J, with 13 bases in the middle. From germline, CDR1 is SGHRS and CDR2 YFSETQ. There are 14 residues in the CDR3. CDR3 loop: CASSLGRGDTEAFF. The CDR3 DNA sequence: TGCGCCAGCAGCTTAGGCCGCGGGGATACTGAAGCTTTCTTT.

The V gene is TRBV2, the J gene TRBJ1-1; TRBD1 is a possible D gene (6 bases). V was trimmed by 6 bases and J by 7 bases, leaving 18 bases between them. The length of the CDR3 is 14 residues. Germline values: CDR1 SNHLY, CDR2 FYNNEI. CDR3 sequence (DNA): TGTGCCAGCAGCGCGCGACAGGCCGTAAATGAAGCTTTCTTT. Amino acid sequence: CASSARQAVNEAFF.

The V gene is TRBV19, the J gene TRBJ2-7; 11 bases align to TRBD1. CDR1 and CDR2 (germline): LNHDA, SQIVND (reference sequence). V was pared by 6 bases and J by 3 bases, with 1 base of the junction left unmatched. This CDR3 spans 13 amino acids. CDR3: CASRGQGVYEQYF. The CDR3 DNA reads TGTGCCAGTAGGGGACAGGGGGTCTACGAGCAGTACTTC.

The gene calls are TRBV7-9 and TRBJ2-1; 7 nucleotides align to TRBD1. The CDR3 loop spans 16 amino acids. Germline V lookup: CDR1 SEHNR, CDR2 FQNEAQ (reference sequence). The V and J ends lost 3 bases and 0 bases, in that order; junction bases with no gene match: 5. This chain's CDR3 is CASSFRQGSSYNEQFF. CDR3 bases: TGTGCCAGCAGCTTTAGACAGGGAAGCTCCTACAATGAGCAGTTCTTC. Supplemented by reference TRBV7-9 and TRBJ2-1, the full variable domain reads DTGVSQNPRHKITKRGQNVTFRCDPISEHNRLYWYRQTLGQGPEFLTYFQNEAQLEKSRLLSDRFSAERPKGSFSTLEIQRTEQGDSAMYLCASSFRQGSSYNEQFFGPGTRLTVL.

The chain recombines TRBV11-2 with TRBJ2-1, with D possibly TRBD2 on 6 matching bases. CDR3 size: 19 residues. CDR1 and CDR2 from the germline V gene are SGHAT and FQNNGV. Trimming stripped 0 bases from V and 7 bases from J, with 25 bases between. This chain's CDR3 is CASSLDLSGGARGWNEQFF. For the CDR3, the DNA is TGTGCCAGCAGCTTAGATTTATCTGGCGGGGCAAGGGGATGGAATGAGCAGTTCTTC.

This chain joins TRBV18 and TRBJ1-5; 8 bases fit TRBD1. Germline lookup yields CDR1 KGHSH and CDR2 LQKENI. Trimming cost V 2 bases and J 1 base; bases outside gene matches: 4. The CDR3 spans 16 residues. The CDR3 bases are TGTGCCAGCTCACCAGACAGGGGTTTGAGCAATCAGCCCCAGCATTTT. Translating gives CASSPDRGLSNQPQHF.

This clone came up once. V gene TRBV30 combines with J gene TRBJ1-5; no clear D gene. Trimming removed 2 bases at V and 3 bases at J, with 14 bases between. This CDR3 region has 15 residues. The germline V gene encodes CDR1 GTSNPN and CDR2 SVGIG (reference sequence). The CDR3: CAWSPQQLYNQPQHF. For the CDR3, the DNA is TGTGCCTGGAGTCCCCAACAGCTTTACAATCAGCCCCAGCATTTT.

V and J are TRBV28 and TRBJ1-1, with a weak D call TRBD1 (6 bases). With 6 bases removed from V and 1 base from J, the gap between germline ends came to 21 bases. This CDR3 spans 17 amino acids. CDR1 MDHEN and CDR2 SYDVKM come from the germline V gene. CDR3 residues: CASSTTSGVWGNTEAFF. CDR3 coding DNA: TGTGCCAGCAGCACCACCTCAGGGGTTTGGGGGAACACTGAAGCTTTCTTT.

This clone was seen only once. V gene TRBV2 combines with J gene TRBJ2-7; 12 bases agree with TRBD2. This CDR3 spans 17 amino acids. Germline V gene lookup returns CDR1 SNHLY and CDR2 FYNNEI. J gave up 5 bases and V 0 bases, and 8 bases lay outside the gene matches. The CDR3 nucleotides read TGTGCCAGCAGTGAAGCGCTTCGACTAGCGGGAGCAGACGAGCAGTACTTC. Amino acid sequence: CASSEALRLAGADEQYF.

This sequence joins TRBV28 and TRBJ1-2, with a possible D match to TRBD1 (5 bases). CDR1 and CDR2 (germline): MDHEN, SYDVKM. The ends were cut back, 6 bases at V and 4 bases at J, with 15 bases in the middle. This CDR3 spans 14 amino acids. In DNA form, the CDR3 reads TGTGCCAGCAGACCGACCGACAGAGTCTATGGCTACACCTTC. Its translation is CASRPTDRVYGYTF.

The chain combines TRBV5-6 with TRBJ2-3; 13 bases line up with TRBD2. Looked up from germline, CDR1 is SGHDT and CDR2 is YYEEEE. The V segment lost 1 base and the J segment 2 bases; nucleotides outside the gene matches: 4. This CDR3 is 17 amino acids long. CDR3 sequence: CASSLRLAGGFTDTQYF. The CDR3, as DNA: TGTGCCAGCAGCTTGAGACTAGCGGGAGGTTTCACAGATACGCAGTATTTT.

The rearrangement links TRBV14 to TRBJ2-4; D gene uncertain. This CDR3 is 15 amino acids long. The V gene lost 1 base and the J gene lost 2 bases, with 9 bases spanning the gap. From germline, CDR1 is SGHDN and CDR2 FVKESK. CDR3 residues: CASSQAGSSKNIQYF. In DNA, the CDR3 is TGTGCCAGCAGCCAAGCAGGCAGCTCCAAAAACATTCAGTACTTC.

The chain recombines TRBV5-1 with TRBJ2-5; TRBD2 agrees at 10 bases. The CDR3 consists of 13 residues. J lost 5 bases, V lost 4 bases, and 2 bases had no gene match. In germline, CDR1 is SGHRS, CDR2 YFSETQ. The CDR3 DNA is TGCGCCAGCAGCGATAGCGGGAGGGAGACCCAGTACTTC. This gives the protein CASSDSGRETQYF.

Here the CDR3 reads CASSQGRGDYGYTF. CDR3 sequence (DNA): TGCGCCAGCAGCCAAGGCAGGGGGGACTATGGCTACACCTTC. The chain employs TRBV4-1 and TRBJ1-2, with 7 bases matching TRBD1. J was trimmed by 3 bases and V by 1 base; bases with no gene match: 2. The CDR3 spans 14 residues. Per the germline V gene, CDR1 is MGHRA and CDR2 is YSYEKL.

This chain links TRBV5-1 with TRBJ2-7; 9 bases are a match to TRBD1. The CDR3 covers 15 residues. Germline lookup yields CDR1 SGHRS and CDR2 YFSETQ. J gave up 4 bases and V 0 bases, and 5 bases lay outside the gene matches. As DNA, the CDR3 is TGCGCCAGCAGCTTGGCCCCGGGACAGGGTTACGAGCAGTACTTC. This gives the protein CASSLAPGQGYEQYF.

The DNA of the CDR3 is TGTGCCATCACCAAGGGAGGGGCGAACACTGAAGCTTTCTTT. Its translation is CAITKGGANTEAFF. The chain couples TRBV10-3 to TRBJ1-1, with D possibly TRBD1 on 5 matching bases. CDR3 length: 14 residues. CDR1 is ENHRY and CDR2 is SYGVKD in the germline V gene. Trimming left V 7 bases short and J 1 base short, with 13 bases between.

The V gene is TRBV11-3, the J gene TRBJ2-3; 8 bases fit TRBD2. V dropped 4 bases and J dropped 4; count of bases not matched to a gene: 7. The CDR3 runs 15 residues. Germline CDR1 and CDR2: SGHNT and YENEEA. CDR3 bases: TGTGCCAGCAGCTCCTTCGGGCGGGAGGCAGATACGCAGTATTTT. Its translation is CASSSFGREADTQYF.

The genes are TRBV28 and TRBJ1-2; 7 positions match TRBD1. This CDR3 has 19 residues. Germline V lookup: CDR1 MDHEN, CDR2 SYDVKM. V gave up 0 bases and J gave up 1 base; unmatched junction bases: 14. For the CDR3, the DNA is TGTGCCAGCAGTTTATGGGAGTGGGCAGGGGGAGGAAGTAACTATGGCTACACCTTC. It is translated as CASSLWEWAGGGSNYGYTF.

The rearrangement joins TRBV6-6 to TRBJ1-1, with 8 bases fitting TRBD1. CDR1 is MNHNY, CDR2 SVGAGI, per germline (reference sequence). The CDR3 is 16 amino acids. The trim removed 4 bases at V and 1 base at J, leaving 8 bases unmatched. The CDR3 is CASSLNRGGRNTEAFF. DNA of the CDR3: TGTGCCAGCAGTTTAAACAGGGGGGGAAGGAACACTGAAGCTTTCTTT.

The V and J genes are TRBV5-4 and TRBJ1-2, with no clear D. The CDR3 covers 13 residues. The ends were cut back, 3 bases at V and 5 bases at J, with 11 bases in the middle. Germline V gene sequence: CDR1 SGHNT, CDR2 YYREEE (reference sequence). The CDR3 nucleotides read TGTGCCAGCAGCTCCGACGGAGAGTATGGCTACACCTTC. Its protein product is CASSSDGEYGYTF.

This clone was found once. This sequence joins TRBV2 and TRBJ2-1; 11 nucleotides line up with TRBD2. The germline V gene encodes CDR1 SNHLY and CDR2 FYNNEI. After removal of 5 bases from V and 3 bases from J, the junction contained 6 bases not matched to a gene. The CDR3 consists of 16 residues. CDR3 residues: CASSYGTSGYYNEQFF. As DNA, the CDR3 is TGTGCCAGCAGTTATGGGACTAGCGGATACTACAATGAGCAGTTCTTC.

CDR3 nucleotides: TGTGCCACCAGCTCTGGACAGGGGGTGACCTACGAGCAGTACTTC. Translation: CATSSGQGVTYEQYF. This chain joins TRBV15 and TRBJ2-7, with 10 bases identical to TRBD1. After removal of 5 bases from V and 2 bases from J, the junction contained 6 bases not matched to a gene. This CDR3 has 15 residues. Germline loops: CDR1 LNHNV, CDR2 YYDKDF (reference sequence).

This sequence joins TRBV4-1 and TRBJ1-2, with 7 nucleotides matching TRBD1. J was trimmed by 3 bases and V by 1 base; bases with no gene match: 5. The CDR3 length is 15 residues. CDR1 is MGHRA and CDR2 is YSYEKL in the germline V gene. DNA for the CDR3: TGCGCCAGCAGCCAAGGAGGGACAGCCGACTATGGCTACACCTTC. It specifies CASSQGGTADYGYTF.